The 10 T cell receptor beta chains below come from one sample, sequenced in a study of neurological immune-mediated disorders. TCRdb itself ran the 5' RACE reads through MiXCR, one entry per CDR3 protein. The sample holds approximately 41,000 distinct CDR3 sequences; roughly 2.5% are singletons and the top ten take 12%. Sequencing was performed on PBMCs. These receptors all stem from a man aged 25 to 40 with multiple sclerosis.

This clonotype appeared many times. V and J are TRBV29-1 and TRBJ2-7; TRBD1 might be the D (5 bases). V was shortened by 4 bases and J by 6 bases, with 16 bases between the two germline ends. There are 13 residues in the CDR3. Germline V gene lookup returns CDR1 SQVTM and CDR2 ANQGSEA. Here the CDR3 reads CSVVGVGIREQYF. The CDR3 DNA reads as TGCAGCGTTGTAGGGGTAGGAATACGCGAGCAGTACTTC.

The sample holds many counts of this clonotype. The chain employs TRBV27 and TRBJ2-7; D is ambiguous. CDR1 is MNHEY, CDR2 SMNVEV, per germline (reference sequence). This CDR3 has 10 residues. V lost 8 bases and J 3 bases, leaving 5 bases between the germline ends. The CDR3 DNA follows: TGTGCCAGCGGGGACTACGAGCAGTACTTC. Translated: CASGDYEQYF.

There are many counts of this clonotype. CDR3 sequence: CASSFRGPYEQYF. DNA for the CDR3: TGTGCCAGCAGCTTTAGAGGGCCCTACGAGCAGTACTTC. The chain is built from TRBV7-8 and TRBJ2-7; perhaps TRBD2 as D (5 bases). V lost 3 bases to trimming and J lost 2 bases, with 8 bases between them. The CDR3 totals 13 residues. Germline V gene data show CDR1 as SGHVS and CDR2 as FQNEAQ.

This clonotype was found many times. This sequence joins TRBV10-3 and TRBJ2-3; 11 nucleotides agree with TRBD2. Germline V gives CDR1 ENHRY, CDR2 SYGVKD. The CDR3 length is 16 residues. V lost 0 bases to trimming and J lost 5 bases; unmatched junction nucleotides: 4. The CDR3 nucleotides are TGTGCCATCAGTGAGTCGACTAGCGGGGCGGGAGATACGCAGTATTTT. Translating it yields CAISESTSGAGDTQYF.

In this sample, this clonotype turned up many times. This chain joins TRBV20-1 and TRBJ2-7; D possibly uses TRBD1 or TRBD2 (6 bases each). V lost 7 bases to trimming and J lost 9 bases, with 19 bases between them. Per the germline V gene, CDR1 is DFQATT and CDR2 is SNEGSKA (reference sequence). The CDR3 is made up of 12 amino acids. The CDR3 region is CSEGHTGGRQYF. CDR3 DNA sequence: TGCAGTGAGGGGCATACCGGGGGCCGGCAGTACTTC.

This clonotype was picked up many times. The chain recombines TRBV20-1 with TRBJ2-1, with a possible D match to TRBD2 (5 bases). Trimming took 2 bases from V and 6 from J, leaving 14 bases between them. The CDR3 runs to 14 residues. The germline V gene has CDR1 DFQATT and CDR2 SNEGSKA (reference sequence). The CDR3 DNA reads as TGCAGTGCTAGAAGGCTAGCTGAATTCAATGAGCAGTTCTTC. Amino acids: CSARRLAEFNEQFF.

There are many counts of this clonotype. The CDR3 reads CASSSGAQAFF. In DNA form, the CDR3 reads TGTGCCAGCAGCTCAGGGGCACAAGCTTTCTTT. The chain joins TRBV7-9 to TRBJ1-1; perhaps TRBD1 as D (6 bases). Trimming stripped 4 bases from V and 9 bases from J, with 9 bases between. Germline V gene data show CDR1 as SEHNR and CDR2 as FQNEAQ (reference sequence). The length of the CDR3 is 11 residues.

This clonotype was counted ten times or more. V is TRBV12-3 or TRBV12-4 and J is TRBJ2-1; 10 nucleotides line up with TRBD2. The CDR3 runs 15 residues. Unmatched junction bases numbered 9, after V lost 5 bases and J lost 8 bases. CDR3 loop: CASSTRAGGSDEQFF. The CDR3 nucleotides are TGTGCCAGCAGTACGAGAGCGGGAGGGTCCGATGAGCAGTTCTTC.

This clonotype was seen at least ten times. The chain uses TRBV5-1 and TRBJ2-6; D not certain. With 0 bases removed from V and 4 bases from J, the gap between germline ends came to 5 bases. The CDR3 spans 14 residues. The germline V gene has CDR1 SGHRS and CDR2 YFSETQ. The CDR3 DNA sequence: TGCGCCAGCAGCTTGGCTACAGGGGCCAACGTCCTGACTTTC. It is translated as CASSLATGANVLTF.

This clonotype was seen at least ten times. CDR3 sequence reads: CASSREVGIDETQYF. The CDR3 nucleotides read TGCGCCAGCAGTAGGGAGGTCGGGATCGACGAGACCCAGTACTTC. This sequence joins TRBV5-1 and TRBJ2-5; D perhaps matches TRBD2 (6 bases). The length of the CDR3 is 15 residues. The germline V gene encodes CDR1 SGHRS and CDR2 YFSETQ. Trimming removed 5 bases at V and 5 bases at J, with 19 bases between.